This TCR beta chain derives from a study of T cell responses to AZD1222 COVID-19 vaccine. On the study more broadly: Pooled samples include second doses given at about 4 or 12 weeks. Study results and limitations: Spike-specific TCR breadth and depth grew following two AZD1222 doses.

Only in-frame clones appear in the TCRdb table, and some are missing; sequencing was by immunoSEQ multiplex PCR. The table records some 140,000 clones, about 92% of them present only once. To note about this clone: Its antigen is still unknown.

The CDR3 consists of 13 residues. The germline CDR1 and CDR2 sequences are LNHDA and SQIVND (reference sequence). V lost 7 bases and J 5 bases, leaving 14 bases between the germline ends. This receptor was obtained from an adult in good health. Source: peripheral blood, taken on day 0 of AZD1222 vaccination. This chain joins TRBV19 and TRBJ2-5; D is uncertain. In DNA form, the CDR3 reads TGTGCCAGTACCCCGGGTAGCCGGGAGACCCAGTACTTC. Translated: CASTPGSRETQYF. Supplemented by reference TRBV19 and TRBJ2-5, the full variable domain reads DGGITQSPKYLFRKEGQNVTLSCEQNLNHDAMYWYRQDPGQGLRLIYYSQIVNDFQKGDIAEGYSVSREKKESFPLTVTSAQKNPTAFYLCASTPGSRETQYFGPGTRLLVL.